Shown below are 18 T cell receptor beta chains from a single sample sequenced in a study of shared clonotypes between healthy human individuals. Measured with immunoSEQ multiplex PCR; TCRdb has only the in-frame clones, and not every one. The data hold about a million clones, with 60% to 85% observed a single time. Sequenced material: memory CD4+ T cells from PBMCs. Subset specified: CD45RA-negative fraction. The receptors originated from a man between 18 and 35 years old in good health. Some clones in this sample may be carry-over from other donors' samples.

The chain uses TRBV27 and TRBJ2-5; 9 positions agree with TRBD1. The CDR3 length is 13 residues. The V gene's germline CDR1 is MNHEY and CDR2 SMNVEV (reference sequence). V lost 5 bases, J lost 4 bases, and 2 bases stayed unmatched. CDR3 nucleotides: TGTGCCAGCAGTGGGACAGGGAGAGAGACCCAGTACTTC. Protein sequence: CASSGTGRETQYF.

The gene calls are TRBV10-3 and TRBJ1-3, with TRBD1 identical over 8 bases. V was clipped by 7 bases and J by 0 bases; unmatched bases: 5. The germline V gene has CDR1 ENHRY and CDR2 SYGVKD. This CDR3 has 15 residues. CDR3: CAITPGQGSGNTIYF. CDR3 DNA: TGTGCCATCACTCCAGGACAGGGCTCTGGAAACACCATATATTTT.

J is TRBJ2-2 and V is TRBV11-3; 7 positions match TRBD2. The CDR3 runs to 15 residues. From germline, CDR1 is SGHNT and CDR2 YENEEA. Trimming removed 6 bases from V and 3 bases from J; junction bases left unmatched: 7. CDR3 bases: TGTGCCAGCAGTAGCGGGCCGAAAGACACCGGGGAGCTGTTTTTT. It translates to CASSSGPKDTGELFF.

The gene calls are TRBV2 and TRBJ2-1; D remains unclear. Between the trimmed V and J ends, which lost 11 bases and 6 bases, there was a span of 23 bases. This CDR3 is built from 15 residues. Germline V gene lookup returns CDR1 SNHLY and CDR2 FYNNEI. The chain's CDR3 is CAAERPEFGFNEQFF. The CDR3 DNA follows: TGTGCCGCCGAGCGTCCGGAGTTTGGGTTCAATGAGCAGTTCTTC. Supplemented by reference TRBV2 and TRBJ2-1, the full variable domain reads EPEVTQTPSHQVTQMGQEVILRCVPISNHLYFYWYRQILGQKVEFLVSFYNNEISEKSEIFDDQFSVERPDGSNFTLKIRSTKLEDSAMYFCAAERPEFGFNEQFFGPGTRLTVL.

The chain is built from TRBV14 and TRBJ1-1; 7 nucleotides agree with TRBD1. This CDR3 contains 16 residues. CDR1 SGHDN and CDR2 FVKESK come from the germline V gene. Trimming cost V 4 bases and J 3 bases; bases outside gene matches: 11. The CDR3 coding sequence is TGTGCCAGCAGCCCGCGGACAGGTATAGGCGACACTGAAGCTTTCTTT. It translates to CASSPRTGIGDTEAFF.

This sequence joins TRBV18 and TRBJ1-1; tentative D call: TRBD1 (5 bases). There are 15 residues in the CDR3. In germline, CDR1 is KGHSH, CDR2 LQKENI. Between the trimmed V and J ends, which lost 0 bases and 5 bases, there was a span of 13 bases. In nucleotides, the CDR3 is TGTGCCAGCTCACCACCGGTCCTTCAGGGAACTGAAGCTTTCTTT. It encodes CASSPPVLQGTEAFF.

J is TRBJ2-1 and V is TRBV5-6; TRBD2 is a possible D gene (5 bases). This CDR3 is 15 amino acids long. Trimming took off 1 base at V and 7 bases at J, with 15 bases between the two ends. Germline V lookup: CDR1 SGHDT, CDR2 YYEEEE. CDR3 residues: CASSLSPSPTNEQFF. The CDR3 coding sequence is TGTGCCAGCAGCTTGTCTCCTAGCCCCACAAATGAGCAGTTCTTC.

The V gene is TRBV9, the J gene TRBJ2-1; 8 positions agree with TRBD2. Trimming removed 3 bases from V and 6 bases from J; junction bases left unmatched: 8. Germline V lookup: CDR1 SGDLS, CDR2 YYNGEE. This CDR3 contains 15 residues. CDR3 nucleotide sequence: TGTGCCAGCAGCGGTCCTAGCGGGTATTGCAATGAGCAGTTCTTC. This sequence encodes CASSGPSGYCNEQFF.

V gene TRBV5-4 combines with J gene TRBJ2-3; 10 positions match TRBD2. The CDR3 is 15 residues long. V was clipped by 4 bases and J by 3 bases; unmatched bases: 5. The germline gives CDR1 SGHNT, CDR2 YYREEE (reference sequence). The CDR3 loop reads CASSDPSGSTDTQYF. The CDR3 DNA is TGTGCCAGCAGCGACCCTAGCGGGAGTACAGATACGCAGTATTTT.

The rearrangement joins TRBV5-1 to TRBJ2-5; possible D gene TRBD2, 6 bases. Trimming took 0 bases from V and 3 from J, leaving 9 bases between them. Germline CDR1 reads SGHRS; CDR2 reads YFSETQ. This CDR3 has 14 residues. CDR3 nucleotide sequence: TGCGCCAGCAGCTTGGCAGTAGCGGAAGAGACCCAGTACTTC. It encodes CASSLAVAEETQYF. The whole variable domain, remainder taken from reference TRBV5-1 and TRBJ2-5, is KAGVTQTPRYLIKTRGQQVTLSCSPISGHRSVSWYQQTPGQGLQFLFEYFSETQRNKGNFPGRFSGRQFSNSRSEMNVSTLELGDSALYLCASSLAVAEETQYFGPGTRLLVL.

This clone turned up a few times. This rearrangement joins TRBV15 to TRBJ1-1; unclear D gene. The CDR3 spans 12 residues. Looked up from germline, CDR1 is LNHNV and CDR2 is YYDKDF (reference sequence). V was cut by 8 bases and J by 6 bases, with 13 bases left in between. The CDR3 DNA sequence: TGTGCCACCGGGGTAGCTACAGCTGAAGCTTTCTTT. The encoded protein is CATGVATAEAFF.

As DNA, the CDR3 is TGTGCCAGCAGTTTAGCCGGACAGGGGGGTGGGCTGTTTTTT. Translating it yields CASSLAGQGGGLFF. The chain uses TRBV28 and TRBJ2-2; 10 nucleotides line up with TRBD1. The V gene end was trimmed by 2 bases and the J gene end by 13 bases; junction bases not matched to a gene: 7. The CDR3 extends over 14 amino acids. CDR1 and CDR2 (germline): MDHEN, SYDVKM.

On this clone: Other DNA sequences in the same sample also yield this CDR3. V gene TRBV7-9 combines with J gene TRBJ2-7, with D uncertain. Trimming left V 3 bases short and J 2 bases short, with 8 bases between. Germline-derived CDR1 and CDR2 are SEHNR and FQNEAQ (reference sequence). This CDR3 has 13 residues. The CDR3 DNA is TGTGCCAGCAGCTTGCCCGGGCCCTACGAGCAGTACTTC. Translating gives CASSLPGPYEQYF.

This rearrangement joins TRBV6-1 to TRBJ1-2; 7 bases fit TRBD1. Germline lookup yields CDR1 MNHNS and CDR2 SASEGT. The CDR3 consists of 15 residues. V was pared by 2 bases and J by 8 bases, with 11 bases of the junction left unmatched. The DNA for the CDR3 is TGTGCCAGCAGTGAAAGACAGGGAAATTTCCAAGGCTACACCTTC. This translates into CASSERQGNFQGYTF.

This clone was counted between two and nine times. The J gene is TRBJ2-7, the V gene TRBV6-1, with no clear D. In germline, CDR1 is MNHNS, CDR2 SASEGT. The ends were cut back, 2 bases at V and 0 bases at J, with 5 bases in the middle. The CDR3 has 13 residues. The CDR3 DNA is TGTGCCAGCAGTGAACTAAACTCCTACGAGCAGTACTTC. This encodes CASSELNSYEQYF.

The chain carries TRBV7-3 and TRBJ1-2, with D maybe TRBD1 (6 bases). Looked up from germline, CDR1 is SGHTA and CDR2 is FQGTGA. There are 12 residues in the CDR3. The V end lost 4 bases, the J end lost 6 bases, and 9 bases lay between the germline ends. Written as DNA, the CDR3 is TGTGCCAGCAGCTCCCCAGGGGATGGCTACACCTTC. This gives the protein CASSSPGDGYTF. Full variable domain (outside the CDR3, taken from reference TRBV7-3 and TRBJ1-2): GAGVSQTPSNKVTEKGKYVELRCDPISGHTALYWYRQSLGQGPEFLIYFQGTGAADDSGLPNDRFFAVRPEGSVSTLKIQRTERGDSAVYLCASSSPGDGYTFGSGTRLTVV.

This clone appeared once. The CDR3 nucleotides read TGTGCCACCAGCAGAGCCCGAGGGGCTAGCGTTCTTCCCTACGAGCAGTACTTC. It is translated as CATSRARGASVLPYEQYF. This chain connects TRBV15 to TRBJ2-7, with a possible D match to TRBD2 (6 bases). V gave up 1 base and J gave up 2 bases, with 21 bases separating them. The CDR3 extends over 18 amino acids. Germline CDR1 is LNHNV and CDR2 is YYDKDF (reference sequence).

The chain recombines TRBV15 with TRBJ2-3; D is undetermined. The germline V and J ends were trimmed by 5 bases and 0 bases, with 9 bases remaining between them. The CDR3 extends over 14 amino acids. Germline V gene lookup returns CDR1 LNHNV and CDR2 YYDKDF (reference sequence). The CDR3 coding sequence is TGTGCCACCAGCCCTCTCGTTAGCACAGATACGCAGTATTTT. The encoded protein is CATSPLVSTDTQYF.